This entry concerns a single T cell receptor beta chain. This specimen belongs to a study of cytomegalovirus exposure and HLA in healthy donors. Here immunoSEQ multiplex PCR was the method, and the copy in TCRdb shows in-frame clones only, minus some. The top ten hold approximately 3.1% of the sample, which has some 260,000 clones, 90% seen once. The germline V gene has CDR1 SGHDN and CDR2 FVKESK. CDR3 length: 17 amino acids. Trimming cost V 1 base and J 0 bases, with 16 bases left between them. The approximately 130-subject validation cohort, separate from the approximately 670-subject first cohort, included the donors.

Sequenced: PBMCs. V is TRBV14 and J is TRBJ2-7; D may be TRBD2 (6 bases). This sequence originates from a woman in her twenties or thirties in good health and CMV-seronegative. Here the CDR3 reads CASSQGLGVVGSYEQYF. Written as DNA, the CDR3 is TGTGCCAGCAGCCAAGGACTAGGGGTAGTCGGCTCCTACGAGCAGTACTTC.